The clone carrying this T cell receptor (beta chain) occurred once. Its antigen is as yet unknown. The source of the sample is a study of cytomegalovirus exposure and HLA in healthy donors. Points from the study as a whole: 16,951 TCR beta sequences were associated with HLA alleles at 0.05 false discovery rate in a later analysis.

Both 60 Vbeta primers and 13 Jbeta primers went into the PCR. The protocol was immunoSEQ multiplex PCR, while the TCRdb copy is restricted to in-frame clones and leaves out a portion. This table holds 100,000 to 150,000 clones, about 80% found once. CDR1 and CDR2 (germline): SEHNR, FQNEAQ (reference sequence). V was shortened by 5 bases and J by 2 bases, with 14 bases between the two germline ends. The CDR3 is 15 residues long. The clonotype was recovered from a man aged 25 to 45 in good health and CMV-seronegative. The V gene is TRBV7-9, the J gene TRBJ2-3; D remains unclear. The sample comprised PBMCs. CDR3 nucleotide sequence: TGTGCCAGCAGCACTAAGGTCCATATCACAGATACGCAGTATTTT. Its translation: CASSTKVHITDTQYF.